These 29 T cell receptor beta chains came from one sample sequenced in a study of blood T cell repertoires in COVID-19. This table comes from immunoSEQ multiplex PCR, and its TCRdb copy is limited to in-frame clones, with some not included. The profile shows 210,000 or so clones, around 81% of them singletons. Specimen: PBMCs or T cells enriched from blood (not recorded which). The receptors were gathered from a woman in her 40s with acute COVID-19.

The CDR3 DNA is TGTGCCACCAGCAGAAGTCAGAACTATGGCTACACCTTC. Its protein is CATSRSQNYGYTF. The J gene is TRBJ1-2, the V gene TRBV15; D not resolved. CDR3 length: 13 residues. V dropped 2 bases and J dropped 2 bases, with 6 bases sitting between them. Per the germline V gene, CDR1 is LNHNV and CDR2 is YYDKDF (reference sequence).

The chain joins TRBV5-8 to TRBJ1-2; 9 nucleotides line up with TRBD1. The length of the CDR3 is 13 residues. The germline gives CDR1 SGHTS, CDR2 YDEGEE. V shed 5 bases, J shed 5 bases, and the junction held 4 bases outside the gene matches. This chain's CDR3 is CASRQTGGYGYTF. CDR3 in DNA: TGTGCCAGCAGACAGACAGGGGGATATGGCTACACCTTC.

This clone came up many times. V usage is TRBV19 and J usage is TRBJ2-7; the match to TRBD2 covers 11 bases. This CDR3 is 14 amino acids long. After removal of 4 bases from V and 7 bases from J, the junction contained 6 bases not matched to a gene. CDR1 and CDR2 from the germline V gene are LNHDA and SQIVND (reference sequence). The CDR3 spells CASSTPGLAAEQYF. Here the CDR3 DNA reads TGTGCCAGTAGTACCCCGGGACTAGCGGCAGAGCAGTACTTC. The full variable domain, completed using reference TRBV19 and TRBJ2-7, is DGGITQSPKYLFRKEGQNVTLSCEQNLNHDAMYWYRQDPGQGLRLIYYSQIVNDFQKGDIAEGYSVSREKKESFPLTVTSAQKNPTAFYLCASSTPGLAAEQYFGPGTRLTVT.

The chain links TRBV2 to TRBJ1-2, with TRBD1 as a possible D gene (6 bases). The CDR3 runs to 14 residues. Looked up from germline, CDR1 is SNHLY and CDR2 is FYNNEI. Trimming cost V 4 bases and J 6 bases, with 15 bases left between them. This chain's CDR3 is CASSGVKAGDGYTF. The CDR3 region has the DNA TGTGCCAGCAGTGGGGTGAAGGCAGGGGATGGCTACACCTTC.

The CDR3, as DNA: TGTGCCAGCAGCTTAGATCGTCGAGGGCCTGAAGCTTTCTTT. This sequence encodes CASSLDRRGPEAFF. This chain uses TRBV11-2 with TRBJ1-1; D not resolved. There are 14 residues in the CDR3. V was clipped by 0 bases and J by 6 bases, with 11 bases between them. CDR1 and CDR2 (germline): SGHAT, FQNNGV. The entire variable domain, with the rest obtained from reference TRBV11-2 and TRBJ1-1, is as follows: EAGVAQSPRYKIIEKRQSVAFWCNPISGHATLYWYQQILGQGPKLLIQFQNNGVVDDSQLPKDRFSAERLKGVDSTLKIQPAKLEDSAVYLCASSLDRRGPEAFFGQGTRLTVV.

The chain carries TRBV7-3 and TRBJ2-5, with D tentatively TRBD2 (7 bases). Germline V gene lookup returns CDR1 SGHTA and CDR2 FQGTGA. This CDR3 has 18 residues. Trimming took off 1 base at V and 5 bases at J, with 23 bases between the two ends. The CDR3, as DNA: TGTGCCAGCAGCTTAAGACCCCTGTTCTCGGGGGGCGGGGAGACCCAGTACTTC. Residues: CASSLRPLFSGGGETQYF.

The chain combines TRBV9 with TRBJ1-3; unclear D gene. V was clipped by 0 bases and J by 1 base, with 14 bases between them. The CDR3 extends over 17 amino acids. From germline, CDR1 is SGDLS and CDR2 YYNGEE. The CDR3 DNA sequence: TGTGCCAGCAGCGTAGGAGCAGGTGATCTATCTGGAAACACCATATATTTT. Translated: CASSVGAGDLSGNTIYF.

The V and J genes are TRBV5-4 and TRBJ2-7, with a weak D call TRBD1 (5 bases). Germline CDR1 SGHNT, CDR2 YYREEE (reference sequence). V lost 5 bases and J lost 6, with 15 bases in between. This CDR3 is 13 amino acids long. CDR3 in DNA: TGTGCCAGCAGTTCGCCCGGACATCCCGAGCAGTACTTC. Translation gives CASSSPGHPEQYF.

The gene calls are TRBV9 and TRBJ2-2, with a weak D call TRBD1 (6 bases). CDR3 length: 14 amino acids. Germline loops: CDR1 SGDLS, CDR2 YYNGEE. V dropped 4 bases and J dropped 6 bases, with 13 bases sitting between them. Here the CDR3 reads CASSPNRAPGELFF. CDR3 DNA sequence: TGTGCCAGCAGCCCCAACAGGGCCCCCGGGGAGCTGTTTTTT. Full variable domain (outside the CDR3, taken from reference TRBV9 and TRBJ2-2): DSGVTQTPKHLITATGQRVTLRCSPRSGDLSVYWYQQSLDQGLQFLIQYYNGEERAKGNILERFSAQQFPDLHSELNLSSLELGDSALYFCASSPNRAPGELFFGEGSRLTVL.

This clone has a single count. The V gene is TRBV12-3 or TRBV12-4, the J gene TRBJ2-1; 10 bases are a match to TRBD2. V gave up 4 bases and J gave up 7 bases; unmatched junction bases: 1. This CDR3 region has 13 residues. CDR3 DNA sequence: TGTGCCAGCAGTTCTAGCGGGAGTAATGAGCAGTTCTTC. This encodes CASSSSGSNEQFF.

V gene TRBV5-1 combines with J gene TRBJ1-1; D not resolved. The CDR3 has 13 residues. CDR1 and CDR2 from the germline V gene are SGHRS and YFSETQ. The V end was cut by 4 bases, the J end by 7 bases, with 14 bases between. This CDR3 reads CASSVETGVEAFF. CDR3 nucleotide sequence: TGCGCCAGCAGCGTCGAGACGGGAGTTGAAGCTTTCTTT. Using reference TRBV5-1 and TRBJ1-1 for the parts outside the CDR3, the full variable domain is KAGVTQTPRYLIKTRGQQVTLSCSPISGHRSVSWYQQTPGQGLQFLFEYFSETQRNKGNFPGRFSGRQFSNSRSEMNVSTLELGDSALYLCASSVETGVEAFFGQGTRLTVV.

The chain couples TRBV5-1 to TRBJ2-2, with a tentative D call TRBD2 (6 bases). The CDR3 length is 14 residues. Germline V gene lookup returns CDR1 SGHRS and CDR2 YFSETQ. The ends were cut back, 4 bases at V and 4 bases at J, with 11 bases in the middle. CDR3 amino acids: CASSGGAITGELFF. CDR3 sequence (DNA): TGCGCCAGCAGCGGCGGGGCGATCACCGGGGAGCTGTTTTTT. Together with reference TRBV5-1 and TRBJ2-2, the CDR3 gives the full variable domain: KAGVTQTPRYLIKTRGQQVTLSCSPISGHRSVSWYQQTPGQGLQFLFEYFSETQRNKGNFPGRFSGRQFSNSRSEMNVSTLELGDSALYLCASSGGAITGELFFGEGSRLTVL.

CDR3 DNA: TGTGCCAGCAGTCTCCCGGGACAGGGGGTCCAAGAGACCCAGTACTTC. Its translation: CASSLPGQGVQETQYF. This chain uses TRBV28 with TRBJ2-5; TRBD1 agrees at 11 bases. Germline V gene lookup returns CDR1 MDHEN and CDR2 SYDVKM. V was clipped by 5 bases and J by 1 base; unmatched bases: 6. The CDR3 contains 16 residues.

This clone was counted a single time. The genes are TRBV29-1 and TRBJ2-7, with TRBD1 matching 8 bases. Losses at the gene ends were 6 bases for V and 4 bases for J; bases not matched to a gene: 11. Germline V gene lookup returns CDR1 SQVTM and CDR2 ANQGSEA. This CDR3 is built from 14 residues. The CDR3 loop reads CSVLGQGLSYEQYF. As DNA, the CDR3 is TGCAGCGTCCTAGGACAGGGACTTTCATACGAGCAGTACTTC.

The CDR3 sequence: CASRTGTGSTEAFF. The CDR3 coding sequence is TGTGCCAGCAGAACCGGGACAGGGAGCACTGAAGCTTTCTTT. The V call is TRBV7-8, the J call TRBJ1-1, with 9 bases identical to TRBD1. CDR1 and CDR2 (germline): SGHVS, FQNEAQ. The V and J ends lost 6 bases and 4 bases, in that order; junction bases with no gene match: 6. There are 14 residues in the CDR3.

This chain joins TRBV2 and TRBJ2-1; 7 bases are a match to TRBD2. The germline CDR1 and CDR2 sequences are SNHLY and FYNNEI. The CDR3 has 12 residues. The trim removed 7 bases at V and 8 bases at J, leaving 5 bases unmatched. CDR3 nucleotides: TGTGCCAGCAATTGGGGGGGGGATGAGCAGTTCTTC. Amino acid sequence: CASNWGGDEQFF.

The chain employs TRBV11-2 and TRBJ2-5, with TRBD1 matching 7 bases. Germline CDR1 is SGHAT and CDR2 is FQNNGV. J lost 2 bases, V lost 5 bases, and 5 bases had no gene match. The CDR3 runs 14 residues. The CDR3 DNA reads as TGTGCCAGCAGCGCCGGGACAGCGCAAGAGACCCAGTACTTC. This sequence encodes CASSAGTAQETQYF. The full variable domain, with the rest looked up from reference TRBV11-2 and TRBJ2-5, is EAGVAQSPRYKIIEKRQSVAFWCNPISGHATLYWYQQILGQGPKLLIQFQNNGVVDDSQLPKDRFSAERLKGVDSTLKIQPAKLEDSAVYLCASSAGTAQETQYFGPGTRLLVL.

This clone was found a few times. The V gene is TRBV29-1, the J gene TRBJ1-5, with a possible D match to TRBD1 (5 bases). CDR1 and CDR2 (germline): SQVTM, ANQGSEA. This CDR3 is 13 amino acids long. Deletions cut 4 bases from V and 4 bases from J, with 11 bases between. CDR3 in amino acids: CSVAWQGNQPQHF. DNA of the CDR3: TGCAGCGTTGCATGGCAGGGAAATCAGCCCCAGCATTTT.

The genes are TRBV15 and TRBJ2-1, with D uncertain. Germline values: CDR1 LNHNV, CDR2 YYDKDF (reference sequence). V lost 0 bases and J 0 bases, leaving 6 bases between the germline ends. The CDR3 is made up of 15 amino acids. CDR3 nucleotides: TGTGCCACCAGCAGAGAGCGGAACTCCTACAATGAGCAGTTCTTC. Translated: CATSRERNSYNEQFF.

CDR3 DNA sequence: TGTGCCAGCAGCAAAGGACTAGCGGGAGGCCGACATACGCAGTATTTT. As protein: CASSKGLAGGRHTQYF. The chain links TRBV21-1 to TRBJ2-3; the DNA was not used to check the table's D call, TRBD2. TRBV21-1 is annotated as a pseudogene. The CDR3 totals 16 residues.

In this sample, this clone turned up once. J is TRBJ2-7 and V is TRBV28; possible D gene TRBD2, 5 bases. In germline, CDR1 is MDHEN, CDR2 SYDVKM. Trimming removed 7 bases at V and 0 bases at J, with 16 bases between. The CDR3 sequence is 15 residues long. The CDR3 DNA is TGTGCCAGCACCAACGGTCAGAGGGTCTCCTACGAGCAGTACTTC. Its protein is CASTNGQRVSYEQYF.

This chain uses TRBV7-9 with TRBJ1-2, with 8 positions matching TRBD1. The CDR3 length is 14 residues. In germline, CDR1 is SEHNR, CDR2 FQNEAQ (reference sequence). The J segment lost 4 bases and the V segment lost 1 base, leaving 2 bases of the junction unmatched. For the CDR3, the DNA is TGTGCCAGCAGCTTAGGGACAGGGTCCTATGGCTACACCTTC. The encoded protein is CASSLGTGSYGYTF.

The CDR3 DNA reads as TGTGCCAGCAGTTACTTAAAGACAGTGCCTAATGAAAAACTGTTTTTT. Its protein is CASSYLKTVPNEKLFF. The rearrangement links TRBV6-2 or TRBV6-3 to TRBJ1-4, with D perhaps TRBD1 (5 bases). The V and J ends lost 1 base and 3 bases respectively, with 12 bases between them. The V gene's germline CDR1 is MNHEY and CDR2 SVGEGT. This CDR3 has 16 residues.

The chain employs TRBV6-5 and TRBJ1-1; no definite D call. Looked up from germline, CDR1 is MNHEY and CDR2 is SVGAGI. Trimming removed 7 bases from V and 1 base from J, with 10 bases in between. CDR3 length equals 13 residues. The CDR3 nucleotides read TGTGCCAGCACACGAAGCCAGAACACTGAAGCTTTCTTT. Amino acid sequence: CASTRSQNTEAFF.

The genes are TRBV29-1 and TRBJ1-1, with D tentatively TRBD1 (6 bases). This CDR3 has 12 amino acids. Looked up from germline, CDR1 is SQVTM and CDR2 is ANQGSEA. Trimming cost V 3 bases and J 8 bases, with 13 bases left between them. The CDR3, as DNA: TGCAGCGTTGATCAAGGGGGTAGGGAAGCTTTCTTT. Protein sequence: CSVDQGGREAFF.

The V gene is TRBV3-1 (or the pseudogene TRBV3-2), the J gene TRBJ2-2; 12 nucleotides agree with TRBD2. The J segment lost 0 bases and the V segment lost 1 base, leaving 0 bases of the junction unmatched. This CDR3 is 17 amino acids long. The V gene's germline CDR1 is LGHDT and CDR2 YNNKEL (reference sequence). The CDR3 DNA is TGTGCCAGCAGCCAAGGACTAGCGGGAGCGAACACCGGGGAGCTGTTTTTT. It translates to CASSQGLAGANTGELFF.

The chain has TRBV7-8 and TRBJ1-1; 7 nucleotides line up with TRBD1. Germline assignment: CDR1 SGHVS and CDR2 FQNEAQ. V was clipped by 0 bases and J by 7 bases; unmatched bases: 2. CDR3 size: 13 residues. The CDR3 loop reads CASSLAGQREAFF. The DNA of the CDR3 is TGTGCCAGCAGCTTAGCGGGACAGCGTGAAGCTTTCTTT.

V and J are TRBV3-1 (or the pseudogene TRBV3-2) and TRBJ2-7, with 11 bases aligning to TRBD2. Looked up from germline, CDR1 is LGHDT and CDR2 is YNNKEL (reference sequence). The CDR3 is 16 amino acids. With V trimmed by 3 bases and J by 7 bases, 11 bases remained unmatched. CDR3 sequence (DNA): TGTGCCAGCAGCCACGGGAGGAGGACTAGCGGGCTAGAGCAGTACTTC. Its translation is CASSHGRRTSGLEQYF.

The chain joins TRBV5-1 to TRBJ1-1, with D hard to call. Per germline, CDR1 SGHRS and CDR2 YFSETQ. The CDR3 is 15 residues long. Trimming took 0 bases from V and 2 from J, leaving 11 bases between them. The CDR3 region has the DNA TGCGCCAGCAGCTTGGTGGGCCGGCCAAACACTGAAGCTTTCTTT. This translates into CASSLVGRPNTEAFF.